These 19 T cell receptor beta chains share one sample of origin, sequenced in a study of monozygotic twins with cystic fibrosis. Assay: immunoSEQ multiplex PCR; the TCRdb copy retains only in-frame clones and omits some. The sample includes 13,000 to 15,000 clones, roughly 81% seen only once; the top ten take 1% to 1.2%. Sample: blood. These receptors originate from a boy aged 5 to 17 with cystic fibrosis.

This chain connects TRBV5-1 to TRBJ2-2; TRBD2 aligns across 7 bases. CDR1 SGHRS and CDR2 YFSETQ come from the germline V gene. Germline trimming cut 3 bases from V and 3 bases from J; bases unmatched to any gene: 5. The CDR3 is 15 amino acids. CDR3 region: CASSWSGDYTGELFF. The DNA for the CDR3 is TGCGCCAGCAGCTGGAGCGGGGACTACACCGGGGAGCTGTTTTTT.

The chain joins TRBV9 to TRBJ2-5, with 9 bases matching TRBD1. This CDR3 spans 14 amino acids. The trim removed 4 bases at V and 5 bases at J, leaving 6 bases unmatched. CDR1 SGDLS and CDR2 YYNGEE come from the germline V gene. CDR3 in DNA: TGTGCCAGCAGCACCACCGGGACAGGGGAGACCCAGTACTTC. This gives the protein CASSTTGTGETQYF.

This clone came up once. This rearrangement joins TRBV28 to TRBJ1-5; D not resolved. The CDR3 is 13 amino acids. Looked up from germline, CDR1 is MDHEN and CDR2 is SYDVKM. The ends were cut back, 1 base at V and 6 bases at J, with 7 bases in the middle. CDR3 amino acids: CASSLFRGQPQHF. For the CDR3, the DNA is TGTGCCAGCAGTTTATTTCGGGGTCAGCCCCAGCATTTT.

The chain's CDR3 is CASSEAVGSNQPQHF. CDR3 bases: TGTGCCAGCAGTGAAGCGGTTGGGTCAAATCAGCCCCAGCATTTT. J is TRBJ1-5 and V is TRBV6-1; no firm D call. The CDR3 runs 15 residues. Germline CDR1 and CDR2: MNHNS and SASEGT. V shed 0 bases and J shed 4 bases, with 10 bases lying between them.

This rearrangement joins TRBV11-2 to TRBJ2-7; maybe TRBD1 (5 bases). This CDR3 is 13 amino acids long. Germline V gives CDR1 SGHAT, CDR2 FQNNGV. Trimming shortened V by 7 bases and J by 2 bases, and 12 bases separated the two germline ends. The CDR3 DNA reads TGTGCCAGCACCGTCGGACAAGCCTACGAGCAGTACTTC. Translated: CASTVGQAYEQYF.

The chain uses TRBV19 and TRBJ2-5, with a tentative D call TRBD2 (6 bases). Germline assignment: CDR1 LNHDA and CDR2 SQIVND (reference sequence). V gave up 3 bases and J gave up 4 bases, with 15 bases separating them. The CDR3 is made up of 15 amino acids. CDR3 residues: CASSMGGATGETQYF. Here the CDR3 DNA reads TGTGCCAGTAGTATGGGCGGGGCCACCGGAGAGACCCAGTACTTC.

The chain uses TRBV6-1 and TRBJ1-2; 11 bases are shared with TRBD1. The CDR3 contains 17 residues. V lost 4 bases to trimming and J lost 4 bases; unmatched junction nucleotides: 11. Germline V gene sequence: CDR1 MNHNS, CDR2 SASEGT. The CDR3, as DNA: TGTGCCAGCAGTGCGTCTGGGGACAGGGGGAATCTCTATGGCTACACCTTC. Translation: CASSASGDRGNLYGYTF.

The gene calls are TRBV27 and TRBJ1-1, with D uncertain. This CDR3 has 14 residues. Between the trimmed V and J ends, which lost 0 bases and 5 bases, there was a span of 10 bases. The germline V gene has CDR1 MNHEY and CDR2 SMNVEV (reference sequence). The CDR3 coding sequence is TGTGCCAGCAGTTTATCAGGGTGGGCTACTGAAGCTTTCTTT. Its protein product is CASSLSGWATEAFF.

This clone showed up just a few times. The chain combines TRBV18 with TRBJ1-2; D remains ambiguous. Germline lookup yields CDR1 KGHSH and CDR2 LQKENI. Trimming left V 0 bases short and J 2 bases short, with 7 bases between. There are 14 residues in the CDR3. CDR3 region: CASSPPLRNYGYTF. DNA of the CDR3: TGTGCCAGCTCACCACCCCTCCGGAACTATGGCTACACCTTC.

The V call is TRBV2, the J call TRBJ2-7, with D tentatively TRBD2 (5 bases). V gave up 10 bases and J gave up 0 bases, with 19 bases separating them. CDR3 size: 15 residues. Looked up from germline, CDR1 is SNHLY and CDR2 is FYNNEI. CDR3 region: CATVGLSGSSYEQYF. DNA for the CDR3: TGTGCCACCGTCGGACTTTCTGGAAGCTCCTACGAGCAGTACTTC.

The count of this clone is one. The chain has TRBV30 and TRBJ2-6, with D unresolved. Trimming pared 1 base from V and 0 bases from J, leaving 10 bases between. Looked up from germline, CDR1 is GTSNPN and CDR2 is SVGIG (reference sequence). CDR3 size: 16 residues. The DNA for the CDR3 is TGTGCCTGGAGTGGGCTAAGATACTCTGGGGCCAACGTCCTGACTTTC. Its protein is CAWSGLRYSGANVLTF.

CDR3 residues: CASRPGGAGLEQYF. CDR3 bases: TGTGCCAGCAGACCAGGGGGCGCAGGTCTCGAGCAGTACTTC. The V call is TRBV28, the J call TRBJ2-7; 8 nucleotides align to TRBD1. The CDR3 sequence is 14 residues long. Germline CDR1 reads MDHEN; CDR2 reads SYDVKM. V trimming: 6 bases; J trimming: 6 bases; junction bases outside the gene matches: 10.

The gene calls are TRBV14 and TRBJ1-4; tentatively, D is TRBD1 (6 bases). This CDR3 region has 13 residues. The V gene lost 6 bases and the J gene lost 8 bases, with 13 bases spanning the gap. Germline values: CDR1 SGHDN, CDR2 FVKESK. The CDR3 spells CASRRGKEEKLFF. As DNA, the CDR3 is TGTGCCAGCAGAAGGGGGAAGGAGGAAAAACTGTTTTTT.

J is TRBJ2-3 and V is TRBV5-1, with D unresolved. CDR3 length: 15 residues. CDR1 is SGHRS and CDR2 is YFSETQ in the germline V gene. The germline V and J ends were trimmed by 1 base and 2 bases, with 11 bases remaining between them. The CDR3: CASSLTTFFTDTQYF. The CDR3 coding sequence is TGCGCCAGCAGCTTGACTACCTTTTTCACAGATACGCAGTATTTT.

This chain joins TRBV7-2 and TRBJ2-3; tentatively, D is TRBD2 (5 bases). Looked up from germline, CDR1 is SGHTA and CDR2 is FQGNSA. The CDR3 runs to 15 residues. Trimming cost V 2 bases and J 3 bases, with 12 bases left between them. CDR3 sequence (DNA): TGTGCCAGCAGCTTAACTCCTCCGGGGACAGATACGCAGTATTTT. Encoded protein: CASSLTPPGTDTQYF.

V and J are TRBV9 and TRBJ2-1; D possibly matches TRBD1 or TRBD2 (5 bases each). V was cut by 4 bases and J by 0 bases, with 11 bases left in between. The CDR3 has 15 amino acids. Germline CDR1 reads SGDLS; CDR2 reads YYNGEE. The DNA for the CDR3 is TGTGCCAGCAGCACCGGGGCGGGCTCCTACAATGAGCAGTTCTTC. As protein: CASSTGAGSYNEQFF.

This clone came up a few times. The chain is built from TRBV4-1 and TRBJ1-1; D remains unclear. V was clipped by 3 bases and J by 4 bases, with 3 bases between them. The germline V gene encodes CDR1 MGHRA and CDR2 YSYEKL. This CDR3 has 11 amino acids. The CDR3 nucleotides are TGCGCCAGCAGCCACAGCACTGAAGCTTTCTTT. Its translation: CASSHSTEAFF.

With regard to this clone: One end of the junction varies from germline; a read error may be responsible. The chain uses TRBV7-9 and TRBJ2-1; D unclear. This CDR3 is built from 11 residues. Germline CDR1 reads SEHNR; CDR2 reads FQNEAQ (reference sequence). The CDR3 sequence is CASWTGPYAVF. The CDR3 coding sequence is TGTGCCAGCTGGACCGGGCCTTATGCAGTCTTC.

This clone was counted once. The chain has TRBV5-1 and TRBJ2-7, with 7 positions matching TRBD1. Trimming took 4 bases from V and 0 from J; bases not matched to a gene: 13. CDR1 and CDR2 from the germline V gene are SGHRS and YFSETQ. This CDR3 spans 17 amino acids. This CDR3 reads CASSRDRRNPSSYEQYF. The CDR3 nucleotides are TGCGCCAGCAGCCGGGACAGACGAAACCCGAGCTCCTACGAGCAGTACTTC.